These 24 T cell receptor beta chains were sequenced from one sample in a study of response to subunit inactivated influenza vaccine. TCRdb redid the calling of the RT-PCR reads with MiXCR, one entry per CDR3 protein. This table has about 570,000 distinct CDR3 sequences, 10% to 15% appearing once. The sample here was PBMCs from blood, taken on the day of vaccination. These receptors were collected from a man aged 45-65 years who received an inactivated influenza vaccine.

This chain links TRBV6-5 with TRBJ2-7; D may match TRBD1 or TRBD2 (5 bases each). This CDR3 is 15 amino acids long. CDR1 is MNHEY, CDR2 SVGAGI, per germline. Trimming shortened V by 0 bases and J by 1 base, and 10 bases separated the two germline ends. CDR3 sequence reads: CASSYSEGESYEQYF. The DNA for the CDR3 is TGTGCCAGCAGTTACTCTGAAGGGGAGTCCTACGAGCAGTACTTC.

This chain links TRBV5-1 with TRBJ2-3; unclear D gene. Germline V gene lookup returns CDR1 SGHRS and CDR2 YFSETQ. This CDR3 has 14 amino acids. V lost 7 bases and J 6 bases, leaving 18 bases between the germline ends. The CDR3 DNA is TGCGCCAGCCATACCTCTGGGTACGATGATACGCAGTATTTT. It is translated as CASHTSGYDDTQYF.

The gene calls are TRBV28 and TRBJ1-1, with 7 bases aligning to TRBD1. The V gene's germline CDR1 is MDHEN and CDR2 SYDVKM. V was clipped by 2 bases and J by 10 bases; unmatched bases: 4. The CDR3 has 12 amino acids. CDR3 amino acids: CASSLKGARAFF. Here the CDR3 DNA reads TGTGCCAGCAGTTTAAAGGGGGCGAGAGCTTTCTTT.

This clonotype showed up just a few times. The V and J genes are TRBV4-2 and TRBJ1-1, with a tentative D call TRBD1 (6 bases). Trimming stripped 0 bases from V and 1 base from J, with 9 bases between. Germline loops: CDR1 LGHNA, CDR2 YNFKEQ. The CDR3 length is 15 residues. The CDR3 DNA sequence: TGTGCCAGCAGCCAAGAACAGGGTGCGAACACTGAAGCTTTCTTT. Translation gives CASSQEQGANTEAFF.

J is TRBJ2-7 and V is TRBV27; a possible D gene is TRBD1 (6 bases). CDR3 length equals 15 residues. Germline loops: CDR1 MNHEY, CDR2 SMNVEV (reference sequence). With 5 bases removed from V and 3 bases from J, the gap between germline ends came to 17 bases. CDR3 region: CASSPYYRDNYEQYF. In DNA form, the CDR3 reads TGTGCCAGCAGTCCGTACTACCGGGACAACTACGAGCAGTACTTC.

The chain recombines TRBV6-2 or TRBV6-3 with TRBJ1-5; 12 positions match TRBD1. V lost 1 base and J lost 6; bases outside the gene matches: 4. Germline V gene lookup returns CDR1 MNHEY and CDR2 SVGEGT. This CDR3 comprises 16 residues. The CDR3, as DNA: TGTGCCAGCAGTTACTTGGGACAGGGGGCGGTTCAGCCCCAGCATTTT. Residues: CASSYLGQGAVQPQHF.

The chain links TRBV12-3 or TRBV12-4 to TRBJ1-5; D gene ambiguous. Trimming removed 1 base from V and 5 bases from J, with 9 bases in between. CDR3 length: 14 amino acids. The CDR3 DNA reads TGTGCCAGCAGTTTAGAAGGCTTGTATCAGCCCCAGCATTTT. It translates to CASSLEGLYQPQHF.

The V and J genes are TRBV7-2 and TRBJ2-5; weak D call: TRBD1 (5 bases). The germline CDR1 and CDR2 sequences are SGHTA and FQGNSA. CDR3 length equals 15 residues. V shed 7 bases and J shed 4 bases, with 19 bases lying between them. CDR3 residues: CASTRLRVVGETQYF. CDR3 nucleotide sequence: TGTGCCAGCACCCGACTCAGGGTTGTGGGAGAGACCCAGTACTTC.

V and J are TRBV5-1 and TRBJ2-3; D gene ambiguous. Germline V gene data show CDR1 as SGHRS and CDR2 as YFSETQ. The V end lost 4 bases, the J end lost 0 bases, and 12 bases lay between the germline ends. CDR3 size: 15 residues. The chain's CDR3 is CASSIGRVSTDTQYF. CDR3 nucleotides: TGCGCCAGCAGCATAGGACGGGTTAGCACAGATACGCAGTATTTT.

In its sample, this clonotype was seen a few times. This chain uses TRBV7-2 with TRBJ2-7, with TRBD2 matching 12 bases. The germline CDR1 and CDR2 sequences are SGHTA and FQGNSA. The CDR3 sequence is 15 residues long. J lost 5 bases, V lost 5 bases, and 7 bases had no gene match. This CDR3 is CASSPTSGRFHEQYF. As DNA, the CDR3 is TGTGCCAGCAGCCCAACTAGCGGGAGGTTCCACGAGCAGTACTTC.

The chain uses TRBV20-1 and TRBJ1-6; TRBD1 is a possible D gene (5 bases). CDR1 DFQATT and CDR2 SNEGSKA come from the germline V gene (reference sequence). Trimming removed 0 bases from V and 5 bases from J, with 26 bases in between. This CDR3 region has 20 residues. CDR3 amino acids: CSARDLDSDGPHENNSPLHF. In DNA, the CDR3 is TGCAGTGCTAGAGATCTAGACAGCGATGGTCCTCACGAAAATAATTCACCCCTCCACTTT.

This chain connects TRBV18 to TRBJ2-1; D possibly corresponds to TRBD2 (6 bases). The CDR3 sequence is 16 residues long. V was cut by 2 bases and J by 3 bases, with 14 bases left in between. CDR1 and CDR2 from the germline V gene are KGHSH and LQKENI. The CDR3 is CASSPVQAGGYNEQFF. In nucleotides, the CDR3 is TGTGCCAGCTCACCAGTTCAGGCCGGGGGCTACAATGAGCAGTTCTTC.

The chain joins TRBV11-2 to TRBJ2-3, with 15 positions matching TRBD2. Trimming took 5 bases from V and 4 from J; bases not matched to a gene: 7. The germline V gene has CDR1 SGHAT and CDR2 FQNNGV. CDR3 length equals 17 residues. CDR3 coding DNA: TGTGCCAGCAGCGCCCCCCGGACTAGCGGGGGGGCAGATACGCAGTATTTT. Residues: CASSAPRTSGGADTQYF.

The table lists this clonotype with a few counts. The chain has TRBV4-1 and TRBJ2-1; 9 nucleotides line up with TRBD1. CDR1 MGHRA and CDR2 YSYEKL come from the germline V gene. The CDR3 totals 17 residues. V shed 0 bases and J 15 bases; nucleotides not matched to a gene: 18. The CDR3 nucleotides are TGCGCCAGCAGCCAAGATCCGATCCTTAACAGGGGGCTGTGGCGGTTCTTC. It is translated as CASSQDPILNRGLWRFF.

This clonotype has more than one count but fewer than ten. This chain joins TRBV15 and TRBJ1-5; the D is unclear. CDR1 and CDR2 (germline): LNHNV, YYDKDF (reference sequence). Trimming removed 0 bases from V and 3 bases from J, with 12 bases in between. This CDR3 spans 16 amino acids. The CDR3 nucleotides read TGTGCCACCAGCAGAGATTCGCGACATTTCAATCAGCCCCAGCATTTT. It codes for CATSRDSRHFNQPQHF.

This clonotype occurred a few times. V gene TRBV6-6 combines with J gene TRBJ2-7; 7 nucleotides align to TRBD1. The CDR3 sequence is 13 residues long. V was pared by 5 bases and J by 5 bases, with 6 bases of the junction left unmatched. Germline-derived CDR1 and CDR2 are MNHNY and SVGAGI (reference sequence). The DNA of the CDR3 is TGTGCCAGCAGTACGAACAGGGGCCACGAGCAGTACTTC. It is translated as CASSTNRGHEQYF.

This clonotype showed up just a few times. This rearrangement joins TRBV6-1 to TRBJ2-5; TRBD2 is a possible D gene (7 bases). CDR1 is MNHNS, CDR2 SASEGT, per germline. This CDR3 is 16 amino acids long. Trimming cost V 5 bases and J 4 bases, with 20 bases left between them. Here the CDR3 DNA reads TGTGCCAGCAGTCTGACATGGGGGGGCCGGATAGAGACCCAGTACTTC. Residues: CASSLTWGGRIETQYF.

The genes are TRBV12-3 or TRBV12-4 and TRBJ1-5; no reliable D call. This CDR3 comprises 16 residues. The ends were cut back, 3 bases at V and 0 bases at J, with 12 bases in the middle. CDR3 DNA sequence: TGTGCCAGCAGTTTGATGTTTGGAGTTAGCAATCAGCCCCAGCATTTT. The encoded protein is CASSLMFGVSNQPQHF.

This clonotype has just a few counts. The chain has TRBV2 and TRBJ2-1, with 7 bases matching TRBD2. V was clipped by 10 bases and J by 5 bases; unmatched bases: 5. This CDR3 contains 12 residues. Germline assignment: CDR1 SNHLY and CDR2 FYNNEI. The CDR3 region is CATSGVNNEQFF. The CDR3 nucleotides are TGTGCCACGAGCGGGGTCAACAATGAGCAGTTCTTC. Drawing the rest from reference TRBV2 and TRBJ2-1, the complete variable domain is EPEVTQTPSHQVTQMGQEVILRCVPISNHLYFYWYRQILGQKVEFLVSFYNNEISEKSEIFDDQFSVERPDGSNFTLKIRSTKLEDSAMYFCATSGVNNEQFFGPGTRLTVL.

In its sample, this clonotype was seen a few times. The chain combines TRBV12-3 or TRBV12-4 with TRBJ2-3, with 11 bases identical to TRBD2. The length of the CDR3 is 16 residues. V trimming: 3 bases; J trimming: 6 bases; junction bases outside the gene matches: 8. This CDR3 reads CASSFLAGGPYDTQYF. CDR3 nucleotides: TGTGCCAGCAGTTTCTTAGCGGGAGGGCCATACGATACGCAGTATTTT.

The V and J genes are TRBV12-3 or TRBV12-4 and TRBJ2-7; the D gene is possibly TRBD1 (5 bases). V was pared by 1 base and J by 5 bases, with 21 bases between. The CDR3 loop spans 17 amino acids. CDR3 sequence (DNA): TGTGCCAGCAGTTTAGATATATTGGCAGGGTCTGTGAACGAGCAGTACTTC. Translated: CASSLDILAGSVNEQYF.

This clonotype showed up just a few times. The chain uses TRBV6-2 or TRBV6-3 and TRBJ2-3, with D unclear. CDR1 and CDR2 (germline): MNHEY, SVGEGT. Trimming shortened V by 7 bases and J by 0 bases, and 20 bases separated the two germline ends. The CDR3 is 17 residues long. The CDR3 loop reads CASKVRTLEPSTDTQYF. The DNA of the CDR3 is TGTGCCAGCAAAGTTAGGACCCTTGAGCCGAGCACAGATACGCAGTATTTT.

The gene calls are TRBV6-2 or TRBV6-3 and TRBJ1-5; D remains unclear. CDR1 is MNHEY and CDR2 is SVGEGT in the germline V gene. The CDR3 sequence is 14 residues long. The V and J ends lost 0 bases and 6 bases respectively, with 9 bases between them. CDR3 protein: CASSYSMRGQPQHF. The DNA of the CDR3 is TGTGCCAGCAGTTACTCGATGCGGGGTCAGCCCCAGCATTTT.

Written as DNA, the CDR3 is TGTGCCAGCAGTTTGAAGCTGGCAGGTTCCTACGAGCAGTACTTC. Residues: CASSLKLAGSYEQYF. The chain recombines TRBV6-2 or TRBV6-3 with TRBJ2-7; D gene unclear. Germline V CDR1 and CDR2: MNHEY, SVGEGT. The V gene lost 4 bases and the J gene lost 1 base, with 14 bases spanning the gap. The CDR3 is made up of 15 amino acids.